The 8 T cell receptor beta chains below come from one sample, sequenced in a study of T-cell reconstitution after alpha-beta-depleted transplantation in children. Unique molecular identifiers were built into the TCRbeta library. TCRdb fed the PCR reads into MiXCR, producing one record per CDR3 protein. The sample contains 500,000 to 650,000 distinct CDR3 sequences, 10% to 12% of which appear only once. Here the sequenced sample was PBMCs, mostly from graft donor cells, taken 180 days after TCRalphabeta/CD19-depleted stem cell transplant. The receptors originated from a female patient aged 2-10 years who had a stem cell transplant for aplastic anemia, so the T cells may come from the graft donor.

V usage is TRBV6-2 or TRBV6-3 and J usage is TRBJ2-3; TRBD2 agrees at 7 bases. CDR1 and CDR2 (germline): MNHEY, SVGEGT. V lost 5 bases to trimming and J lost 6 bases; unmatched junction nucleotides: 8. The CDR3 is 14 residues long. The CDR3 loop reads CASSMTSGGDTQYF. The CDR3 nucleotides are TGTGCCAGCAGTATGACCTCCGGGGGGGATACGCAGTATTTT.

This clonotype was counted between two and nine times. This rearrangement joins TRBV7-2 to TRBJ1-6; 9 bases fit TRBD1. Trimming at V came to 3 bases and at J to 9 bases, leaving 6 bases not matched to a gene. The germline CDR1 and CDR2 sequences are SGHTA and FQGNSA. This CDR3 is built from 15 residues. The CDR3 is CASSFTGGLGSPLHF. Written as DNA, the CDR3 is TGTGCCAGCAGCTTCACAGGGGGCCTTGGTTCACCCCTCCACTTT. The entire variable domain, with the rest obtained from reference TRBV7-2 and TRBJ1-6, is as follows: GAGVSQSPSNKVTEKGKDVELRCDPISGHTALYWYRQSLGQGLEFLIYFQGNSAPDKSGLPSDRFSAERTGGSVSTLTIQRTQQEDSAVYLCASSFTGGLGSPLHFGNGTRLTVT.

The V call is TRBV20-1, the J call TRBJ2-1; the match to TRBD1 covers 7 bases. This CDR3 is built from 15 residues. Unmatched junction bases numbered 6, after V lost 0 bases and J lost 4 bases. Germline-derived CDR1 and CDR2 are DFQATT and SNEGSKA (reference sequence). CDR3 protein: CSARDPRTGYNEQFF. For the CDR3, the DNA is TGCAGTGCTAGAGATCCCAGGACAGGTTACAATGAGCAGTTCTTC.

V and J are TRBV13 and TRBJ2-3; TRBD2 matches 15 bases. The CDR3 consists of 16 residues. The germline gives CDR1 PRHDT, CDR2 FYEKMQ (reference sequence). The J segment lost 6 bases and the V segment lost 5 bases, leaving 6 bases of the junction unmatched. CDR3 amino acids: CASSTGLAGGLDTQYF. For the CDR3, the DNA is TGTGCCAGCAGCACGGGACTAGCGGGAGGTCTTGATACGCAGTATTTT. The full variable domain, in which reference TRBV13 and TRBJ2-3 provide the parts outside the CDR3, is AAGVIQSPRHLIKEKRETATLKCYPIPRHDTVYWYQQGPGQDPQFLISFYEKMQSDKGSIPDRFSAQQFSDYHSELNMSSLELGDSALYFCASSTGLAGGLDTQYFGPGTRLTVL.

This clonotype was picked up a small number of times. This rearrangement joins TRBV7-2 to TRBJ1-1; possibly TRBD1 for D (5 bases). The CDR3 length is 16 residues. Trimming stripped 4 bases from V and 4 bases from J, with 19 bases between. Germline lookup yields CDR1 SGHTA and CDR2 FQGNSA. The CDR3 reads CASSSPGAKGRTEAFF. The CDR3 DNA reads TGTGCCAGCAGCTCCCCTGGTGCGAAGGGGCGCACTGAAGCTTTCTTT.

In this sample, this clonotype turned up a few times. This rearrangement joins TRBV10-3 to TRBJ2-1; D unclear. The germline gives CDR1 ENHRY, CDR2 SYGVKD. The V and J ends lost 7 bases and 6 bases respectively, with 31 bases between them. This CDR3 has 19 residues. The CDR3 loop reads CAINGPANTDRPMGNEQFF. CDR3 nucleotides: TGTGCCATCAATGGGCCGGCAAATACGGACCGACCCATGGGCAATGAGCAGTTCTTC.

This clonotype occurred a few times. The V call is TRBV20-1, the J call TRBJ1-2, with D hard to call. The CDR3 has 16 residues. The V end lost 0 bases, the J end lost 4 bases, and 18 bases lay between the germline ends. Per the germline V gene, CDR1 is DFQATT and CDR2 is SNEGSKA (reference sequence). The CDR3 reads CSARDPRPAYIYGYTF. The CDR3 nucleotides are TGCAGTGCTAGAGACCCCCGGCCCGCCTACATCTATGGCTACACCTTC.

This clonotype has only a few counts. The CDR3 spells CASSSQGGTNSPLHF. CDR3 nucleotide sequence: TGCGCCAGCAGCTCCCAGGGGGGGACTAATTCACCCCTCCACTTT. This rearrangement joins TRBV5-1 to TRBJ1-6, with 7 bases matching TRBD1. After removal of 3 bases from V and 6 bases from J, the junction contained 6 bases not matched to a gene. This CDR3 contains 15 residues. The germline CDR1 and CDR2 sequences are SGHRS and YFSETQ. Together with reference TRBV5-1 and TRBJ1-6, the CDR3 gives the full variable domain: KAGVTQTPRYLIKTRGQQVTLSCSPISGHRSVSWYQQTPGQGLQFLFEYFSETQRNKGNFPGRFSGRQFSNSRSEMNVSTLELGDSALYLCASSSQGGTNSPLHFGNGTRLTVT.